The rows below give T cell receptor beta chains drawn from one sample of a study of tumor and adjacent non-tumor tissue in lung cancer. From the multiplex PCR reads, TCRdb called clonotypes with MiXCR, one entry per CDR3 protein. This repertoire shows more than 75,000 distinct CDR3 sequences, around 86% found once; its top ten account for 13%. Sequenced: lung tumor tissue. All receptors come from a woman in her forties or fifties with non-small cell lung cancer. CDR3s include the opening cysteine and the closing phenylalanine or tryptophan.

V	J	CDR3
TRBV6-1	TRBJ2-1	CASTGTRYNEQFF
TRBV20-1	TRBJ2-5	CTARNSEEWQTQYF
TRBV4-2	TRBJ1-2	CASSQGRPVSGGYTF
TRBV11-2	TRBJ2-7	CVSSLPGHSYNEQYF
TRBV11-1	TRBJ2-7	CASSSNQDSSFYEQYF
TRBV4-1	TRBJ2-1	CASSQGNSGSYNEQIF
TRBV29-1	TRBJ2-1	CSVRSVGTTYEQLF
TRBV11-1	TRBJ2-1	CASGFGGSYNEQLF
TRBV6-2/TRBV6-3	TRBJ2-7	CASSSYGQGGNEQYF
TRBV11-2	TRBJ2-3	CAGSLDGADTHYF
TRBV28	TRBJ2-7	CGSSLAGPYEQYF
TRBV20-1	TRBJ2-1	CSVSDSGDEQFF
TRBV6-6	TRBJ1-1	CASSYSSEVTESFF
TRBV12-3/TRBV12-4	TRBJ2-5	CACSPKGENQYF
TRBV4-3	TRBJ1-3	CASNQTRTDYSGKTIYF
TRBV20-1	TRBJ1-3	CSVSAGAVTGNTIYF
TRBV29-1	TRBJ2-2	CSVGPGANIGELFF
TRBV29-1	TRBJ2-7	CSVHLTNGRGYEQYF
TRBV4-2	TRBJ2-2	CACSQDLAVTGELFF
TRBV6-1	TRBJ1-1	CATRGHTEAFF
TRBV11-1	TRBJ2-3	CDSRGTGMNTQFF
TRBV4-1	TRBJ2-7	CASREGTLTYDQYF